Below, one TCR beta chain is given with its context. The antigen is unknown. How the authors handled the data: ImmunoSEQ only sent back junction sequences with no quality scores, so filtering was done differently. Only in-frame clones appear in the TCRdb table, and some are missing; sequencing was by immunoSEQ multiplex PCR. Clone size and the V and J calls come from that table; the DNA yielded D and trimming. The repertoire holds some 650,000 clones, with roughly 97% as singletons. The data were obtained in a study of shared clonotypes between healthy human individuals. J gave up 9 bases and V 6 bases, and 8 bases lay outside the gene matches. Germline V gives CDR1 PRHDT, CDR2 FYEKMQ (reference sequence). This CDR3 has 16 amino acids. Study-wide results and caveats: The sharing of 4.5% to 5.5% of naive CD4 clonotypes was seen across a handful of donors.

The chain joins TRBV13 to TRBJ2-1; 16 positions agree with TRBD2. The clonotype comes from a woman under 40 in good health. Specimen: naive CD4+ T cells sorted from blood. The sample's subset: CD45RA+ positively selected. The CDR3 spells CASRQTGLAGGIEQFF. For the CDR3, the DNA is TGTGCCAGCAGACAAACGGGACTAGCGGGAGGGATTGAGCAGTTCTTC.